This TCR beta chain was observed in a study of cytomegalovirus exposure and HLA in healthy donors. 13 Jbeta primers and 60 Vbeta primers were used for the PCR. The repertoire was sequenced with immunoSEQ multiplex PCR; TCRdb's copy has only in-frame clones and lacks some. The sample records over 85,000 clones, nearly 80% being singletons. This TCR was recovered from a woman aged 25 to 39 in good health and CMV-seronegative. The sample taken for sequencing was PBMCs.

In nucleotides, the CDR3 is TGTGCCAGCAGCTTGAGGCTAGCGGGACCCACAGATACGCAGTATTTT. Translation gives CASSLRLAGPTDTQYF. This sequence joins TRBV5-8 and TRBJ2-3, with TRBD2 matching over 9 bases. The CDR3 is 16 residues long. The germline CDR1 and CDR2 sequences are SGHTS and YDEGEE. Germline trimming cut 1 base from V and 2 bases from J; bases unmatched to any gene: 5.